This is a list of T cell receptor beta chains from one sample in a study of vaccination and CD4 T cells after COVID-19. TCRdb ran MiXCR on the PCR reads and lists one entry per CDR3 protein. The sample yields some 22,000 distinct CDR3 sequences, 30% to 35% seen once. The antigens these receptors bind are not known. The sequencing here drew on CD4+ T cells from blood, cultured in vitro, taken about 7 months after SARS-CoV-2 vaccination. These receptors all stem from a human donor who had recovered from COVID-19. The conserved cysteine and the conserved F or W are not part of the CDR3 here. Each record gives: D gene, V gene, CDR3 length, CDR3 protein. A D gene is named only where the DNA matches it firmly.

d_call: NA
v_call: TRBV28
cdr3_length: 11
cdr3_aa: ASSLPGVDTQY

d_call: NA
v_call: TRBV20-1
cdr3_length: 9
cdr3_aa: SEAHQETQY

d_call: NA
v_call: TRBV20-1
cdr3_length: 11
cdr3_aa: SARVGYTGELF

d_call: TRBD2
v_call: TRBV7-9
cdr3_length: 13
cdr3_aa: ASSLGLAGSDEQF

d_call: NA
v_call: TRBV6-2/TRBV6-3
cdr3_length: 13
cdr3_aa: ASSRFWGTRETQY

d_call: TRBD2
v_call: TRBV6-1
cdr3_length: 12
cdr3_aa: ASSPVGGRAEQY

d_call: NA
v_call: TRBV27
cdr3_length: 14
cdr3_aa: ASSFPRTSGANVLT

d_call: NA
v_call: TRBV20-1
cdr3_length: 11
cdr3_aa: SARATGWGRQY

d_call: NA
v_call: TRBV6-1
cdr3_length: 11
cdr3_aa: ASLDRQYTEAF

d_call: NA
v_call: TRBV19
cdr3_length: 12
cdr3_aa: ASSPPGRGNEQF

d_call: TRBD1
v_call: TRBV6-5
cdr3_length: 14
cdr3_aa: ASSYSKGQPYNEQF

d_call: NA
v_call: TRBV7-3
cdr3_length: 11
cdr3_aa: ASSLAHGQPQH

d_call: TRBD1
v_call: TRBV5-1
cdr3_length: 12
cdr3_aa: ASSDSGGAETQY

d_call: NA
v_call: TRBV20-1
cdr3_length: 12
cdr3_aa: SARGDREVYEQY

d_call: NA
v_call: TRBV7-9
cdr3_length: 12
cdr3_aa: ASSLGRVTDTQY

d_call: TRBD2
v_call: TRBV20-1
cdr3_length: 13
cdr3_aa: SARLAEGGSDTQY

d_call: TRBD1
v_call: TRBV20-1
cdr3_length: 12
cdr3_aa: SAGGTGGSWTQY

d_call: TRBD1
v_call: TRBV9
cdr3_length: 13
cdr3_aa: ASSARPQGAYEQY

d_call: NA
v_call: TRBV6-5
cdr3_length: 11
cdr3_aa: ASSLSLGETQY

d_call: NA
v_call: TRBV20-1
cdr3_length: 12
cdr3_aa: SARRGAQDTEAF

d_call: NA
v_call: TRBV19
cdr3_length: 13
cdr3_aa: ASRLLLFSSYEQY

d_call: NA
v_call: TRBV28
cdr3_length: 12
cdr3_aa: ASSLSGNTGELF

d_call: NA
v_call: TRBV27
cdr3_length: 17
cdr3_aa: ASSARRVRATRHQETQY

d_call: TRBD2
v_call: TRBV20-1
cdr3_length: 12
cdr3_aa: SASPSGPAGEQF

d_call: NA
v_call: TRBV24-1
cdr3_length: 13
cdr3_aa: ATSEPDGSYNEQF

d_call: NA
v_call: TRBV6-4
cdr3_length: 9
cdr3_aa: APPSNQPQH

d_call: NA
v_call: TRBV19
cdr3_length: 10
cdr3_aa: ASSRSPQPQH

d_call: TRBD1
v_call: TRBV24-1
cdr3_length: 14
cdr3_aa: ATSDPRRDRSDTQY

d_call: NA
v_call: TRBV7-9
cdr3_length: 11
cdr3_aa: ASSSNQGDTQY